Listed here is a single TCR beta chain. Its specificity is unknown. Sequenced by immunoSEQ multiplex PCR; TCRdb stores in-frame clones only, minus some. The data show tens of thousands of clones, 85% to 95% seen once. With 4 bases removed from V and 3 bases from J, the gap between germline ends came to 15 bases. Germline lookup yields CDR1 SGDLS and CDR2 YYNGEE. The CDR3 is made up of 15 amino acids. This sample is drawn from a study of cytomegalovirus exposure and HLA in healthy donors. Broader study findings: For cytomegalovirus status, the classifier reportedly gave diagnoses with high specificity and sensitivity. Three CMV-associated chains were confirmed in vitro to be specific for CMV antigens. First-cohort TCR clusters were later found to tend to co-occur in the approximately 120 validation repertoires.

The sample taken for sequencing was PBMCs. The receptor was derived from a woman aged 18-29 years in good health and CMV-seropositive. The chain joins TRBV9 to TRBJ2-3; tentatively, D is TRBD2 (5 bases). This CDR3 is CASSTKTGNTDTQYF. Here the CDR3 DNA reads TGTGCCAGCAGCACAAAGACCGGGAATACAGATACGCAGTATTTT.